The present entry profiles one T cell receptor beta chain with its context. Its target is not known. Germline values: CDR1 SGHNT, CDR2 YYREEE (reference sequence). The CDR3 runs to 17 residues. J gave up 2 bases and V 0 bases, and 10 bases lay outside the gene matches. Profiling relied on immunoSEQ multiplex PCR, and the TCRdb table lists in-frame clones only, not all of them. Of roughly 150,000 clones listed, around 90% are singletons. This record comes from a study of cytomegalovirus exposure and HLA in healthy donors. Study-wide results and limits: A subsequent analysis found that TCR clusters from the first cohort also tended to co-occur in the approximately 110 validation repertoires, with around 94% of cluster scores above 0. In vitro work confirmed that a few CMV-associated chains recognize CMV antigens.

The receptor was derived from a woman aged 18-35 years in good health and CMV-seropositive. The chain couples TRBV5-4 to TRBJ2-5, with 7 bases lining up with TRBD2. Sequencing was done on a sample of PBMCs. This chain's CDR3 is CASSLALGGGVQETQYF. CDR3 nucleotide sequence: TGTGCCAGCAGCTTGGCCTTGGGGGGGGGAGTTCAAGAGACCCAGTACTTC.